This T cell receptor beta chain was documented in a study of T cell repertoires in ileal Crohn's disease. Study summary: Every patient was operated on for stricturing (roughly 61%) or penetrating (about 40%) complications. About half received postoperative treatment, about a dozen with thiopurines and 18 anti-TNF. From the surgical specimen's inflamed ileum, biopsies were taken as M0. Per sample, roughly 0.45 micrograms of biopsy DNA were TCRB immunosequenced.

The germline gives CDR1 MNHNS, CDR2 SASEGT. Trimming took 2 bases from V and 9 from J, leaving 1 base between them. The CDR3 has 10 residues. As for time point: inflamed ileum from the surgical specimen. This clone has only one observation. Sequencing used immunoSEQ multiplex PCR; TCRdb keeps in-frame clones, though not all of them. The sample gives 10,000 to 11,000 clones, around 87% of which show up once; 9% to 9.5% is in the top ten. Source material: ileal tissue. The source is an adult with Crohn's disease. The gene calls are TRBV6-1 and TRBJ1-4; D gene unclear. The CDR3 protein is CASSEQKLFF. CDR3 sequence (DNA): TGTGCCAGCAGTGAACAAAAACTGTTTTTT.